One and the same sample provided the 7 T cell receptor beta chains below, sequenced in a study of blood T cell repertoires in COVID-19. Sequencing used immunoSEQ multiplex PCR; TCRdb keeps in-frame clones, though not all of them. The repertoire holds roughly 180,000 clones, 70% to 90% seen once, with 3.5% to 5% in the top ten. Source material: peripheral blood. The receptors shown here come from a woman aged 25-40 years with acute or convalescent COVID-19.

The V and J genes are TRBV11-2 and TRBJ2-7; 8 bases line up with TRBD1. After removal of 1 base from V and 3 bases from J, the junction contained 2 bases not matched to a gene. Germline CDR1 is SGHAT and CDR2 is FQNNGV. This CDR3 is 14 amino acids long. The CDR3 region has the DNA TGTGCCAGCAGCTTAGGACAGGGGTTCTACGAGCAGTACTTC. This gives the protein CASSLGQGFYEQYF.

This CDR3 reads CASSPPGDSVNEKLFF. The CDR3 DNA is TGTGCCAGCAGTCCTCCAGGGGACAGTGTAAATGAAAAACTGTTTTTT. V gene TRBV28 combines with J gene TRBJ1-4; 7 bases map to TRBD1. CDR1 and CDR2 (germline): MDHEN, SYDVKM. V was clipped by 5 bases and J by 5 bases; unmatched bases: 11. CDR3 length equals 16 residues.

The chain couples TRBV5-1 to TRBJ2-3; weak D call: TRBD2 (6 bases). V was trimmed by 2 bases and J by 2 bases, leaving 12 bases between them. Germline V lookup: CDR1 SGHRS, CDR2 YFSETQ. The CDR3 covers 15 residues. CDR3 sequence: CASSFGTYITDTQYF. Here the CDR3 DNA reads TGCGCCAGCAGCTTCGGGACTTACATCACAGATACGCAGTATTTT. Filled out from reference TRBV5-1 and TRBJ2-3, the complete variable domain reads KAGVTQTPRYLIKTRGQQVTLSCSPISGHRSVSWYQQTPGQGLQFLFEYFSETQRNKGNFPGRFSGRQFSNSRSEMNVSTLELGDSALYLCASSFGTYITDTQYFGPGTRLTVL.

The chain employs TRBV5-1 and TRBJ2-1; 9 bases agree with TRBD2. CDR3 length: 15 amino acids. CDR1 and CDR2 (germline): SGHRS, YFSETQ. Trimming removed 3 bases from V and 8 bases from J; junction bases left unmatched: 9. CDR3 DNA: TGCGCCAGCAGCTCCCAGCGGGAGGCCCTCGATGAGCAGTTCTTC. This codes for CASSSQREALDEQFF.

The CDR3 bases are TGTGCCTGGCAGGGGGTCCATAATGAAAAACTGTTTTTT. The encoded protein is CAWQGVHNEKLFF. The genes are TRBV30 and TRBJ1-4, with 7 bases matching TRBD1. After removal of 5 bases from V and 4 bases from J, the junction contained 4 bases not matched to a gene. Germline V gene data show CDR1 as GTSNPN and CDR2 as SVGIG (reference sequence). There are 13 residues in the CDR3. The full variable domain, completed using reference TRBV30 and TRBJ1-4, is SQTIHQWPATLVQPVGSPLSLECTVEGTSNPNLYWYRQAAGRGLQLLFYSVGIGQISSEVPQNLSASRPQDRQFILSSKKLLLSDSGFYLCAWQGVHNEKLFFGSGTQLSVL.

The rearrangement uses TRBV19 and TRBJ2-6; D gene uncertain. V was shortened by 7 bases and J by 4 bases, with 8 bases between the two germline ends. Germline CDR1 LNHDA, CDR2 SQIVND (reference sequence). The CDR3 runs to 13 residues. CDR3: CASTPAGANVLTF. The DNA for the CDR3 is TGTGCCAGTACCCCCGCGGGGGCCAACGTCCTGACTTTC.

The V and J genes are TRBV5-1 and TRBJ2-2; 7 nucleotides match TRBD2. V gave up 7 bases and J gave up 2 bases; unmatched junction bases: 5. CDR3 length equals 14 residues. CDR1 is SGHRS, CDR2 YFSETQ, per germline. The chain's CDR3 is CASRTGLNTGELFF. The CDR3 DNA follows: TGCGCCAGCCGGACGGGACTAAACACCGGGGAGCTGTTTTTT.